The 10 T cell receptor beta chains listed next were all sequenced from one sample in a study of blood T cell repertoires in COVID-19. The table came from immunoSEQ multiplex PCR; TCRdb's copy has only in-frame clones and leaves some out. In the table there are 250,000 to 300,000 clones, 70% to 90% of which are singletons. The sample was peripheral blood. All receptors come from a woman aged 35 to 49 with acute or convalescent COVID-19.

The rearrangement joins TRBV6-5 to TRBJ1-1; TRBD1 might be the D (5 bases). Germline assignment: CDR1 MNHEY and CDR2 SVGAGI. The CDR3 has 11 residues. CDR3 sequence (DNA): TGTGGGGCAGGGCGGAGCACTGAAGCTTTCTTT. Translated, it gives CGAGRSTEAFF.

The chain uses TRBV20-1 and TRBJ1-6, with D possibly TRBD1 on 6 matching bases. Germline CDR1 is DFQATT and CDR2 is SNEGSKA (reference sequence). Between the trimmed V and J ends, which lost 3 bases and 7 bases, there was a span of 10 bases. This CDR3 is 13 amino acids long. CDR3 amino acids: CSASYGQNSPLHF. The DNA for the CDR3 is TGCAGTGCTAGTTATGGACAGAATTCACCCCTCCACTTT.

This chain connects TRBV12-3 or TRBV12-4 to TRBJ1-1; possible D gene TRBD1, 5 bases. The CDR3 spans 13 residues. V lost 11 bases and J 0 bases, leaving 13 bases between the germline ends. The CDR3 loop is CAGGRGMNTEAFF. The CDR3 DNA sequence: TGTGCCGGGGGGAGGGGCATGAACACTGAAGCTTTCTTT.

The count of this clone is one. V usage is TRBV6-6 and J usage is TRBJ2-5; 10 bases align to TRBD1. Unmatched junction bases numbered 9, after V lost 4 bases and J lost 4 bases. CDR3 length: 16 amino acids. Germline assignment: CDR1 MNHNY and CDR2 SVGAGI (reference sequence). DNA of the CDR3: TGTGCCAGCAGTTCAGACAGGGGGCGTTTTTCAGAGACCCAGTACTTC. This encodes CASSSDRGRFSETQYF.

The chain combines TRBV15 with TRBJ2-7; no firm D call. The ends were cut back, 1 base at V and 1 base at J, with 8 bases in the middle. Germline lookup yields CDR1 LNHNV and CDR2 YYDKDF (reference sequence). The CDR3 loop spans 14 amino acids. This chain's CDR3 is CATSRGVGSYEQYV. DNA of the CDR3: TGTGCCACCAGCAGAGGGGTCGGGTCCTACGAGCAGTACGTC.

The chain has TRBV4-1 and TRBJ1-2; 7 bases are shared with TRBD1. The J segment lost 8 bases and the V segment lost 4 bases, leaving 13 bases of the junction unmatched. The germline V gene encodes CDR1 MGHRA and CDR2 YSYEKL. The CDR3 is 15 residues long. The CDR3 loop reads CASSLVPETGFGYTF. The CDR3 DNA follows: TGCGCCAGCAGCCTAGTCCCCGAGACAGGGTTCGGCTACACCTTC.

The chain has TRBV5-6 and TRBJ1-2, with 9 bases identical to TRBD1. In germline, CDR1 is SGHDT, CDR2 YYEEEE. This CDR3 is built from 15 residues. The V segment lost 4 bases and the J segment 3 bases; nucleotides outside the gene matches: 7. As DNA, the CDR3 is TGTGCCAGCAGCCCAGGGACAGGGAGAGACTATGGCTACACCTTC. Translated: CASSPGTGRDYGYTF.

V usage is TRBV14 and J usage is TRBJ1-1; 7 nucleotides match TRBD1. The V segment lost 4 bases and the J segment 3 bases; nucleotides outside the gene matches: 8. The CDR3 is 15 amino acids. Germline lookup yields CDR1 SGHDN and CDR2 FVKESK. CDR3 amino acids: CASSPPGQGDTEAFF. In DNA form, the CDR3 reads TGTGCCAGCAGCCCCCCCGGGCAGGGGGACACTGAAGCTTTCTTT. Together with reference TRBV14 and TRBJ1-1, the CDR3 gives the full variable domain: EAGVTQFPSHSVIEKGQTVTLRCDPISGHDNLYWYRRVMGKEIKFLLHFVKESKQDESGMPNNRFLAERTGGTYSTLKVQPAELEDSGVYFCASSPPGQGDTEAFFGQGTRLTVV.

The rearrangement links TRBV11-3 to TRBJ1-2; TRBD1 matches at 7 bases. CDR1 SGHNT and CDR2 YENEEA come from the germline V gene. The ends lost 5 bases at V and 8 bases at J; junction bases unmatched: 8. This CDR3 region has 13 residues. The CDR3 region has the DNA TGTGCCAGCAGCCAGAGGGGACAGCGAGGCTACACCTTC. Its protein is CASSQRGQRGYTF. Full variable domain (rest looked up from reference TRBV11-3 and TRBJ1-2): EAGVVQSPRYKIIEKKQPVAFWCNPISGHNTLYWYLQNLGQGPELLIRYENEEAVDDSQLPKDRFSAERLKGVDSTLKIQPAELGDSAVYLCASSQRGQRGYTFGSGTRLTVV.

This chain connects TRBV6-5 to TRBJ2-7, with D uncertain. CDR1 and CDR2 (germline): MNHEY, SVGAGI. V was pared by 6 bases and J by 4 bases, with 16 bases between. This CDR3 is 14 amino acids long. This CDR3 is CASSAKMSHYEQYV. The CDR3 bases are TGTGCCAGCAGCGCTAAAATGTCGCATTACGAGCAGTACGTC.